This T cell receptor (beta chain) was sequenced in a study of blood T cells in healthy people across ages (dated by TCRdb to the mid-2010s). The study in broad terms: In model experiments, roughly one uniquely barcoded TCR beta cDNA molecule per two T cells was captured by template switching. Age-related changes in TCR beta repertoire diversity were measured in the study by deep sequencing normalized with unique cDNA molecular identifiers. Donors were grouped into four age groups: young (average roughly 17 years), middle-aged (39), aged (about 60) and long-lived (approximately 75). Using the same blood draw, the study looked at two additional independent replicas of 1 million unique cDNA reads for two donors, one aged 18 to 30 and the other aged 80 or older.

For this clonotype: The antigen it recognizes is unknown. Base qualities are not at hand, and no much larger clone is one base apart.

The donors were 40 or so Caucasian individuals from Russia, aged roughly 6 to 90 years, who were systemically healthy. Each donor gave around 9.5 milliliters of peripheral blood, collected into EDTA-treated Vacutainer tubes. PBMCs were isolated by Ficoll-Paque density-gradient centrifugation, with at least 7 million obtained per sample. Total RNA, at least 6 micrograms per sample, was extracted from PBMCs with Trizol reagent. For every donor, flow cytometry on a PBMC aliquot measured the percentage of naive CD45RAhigh/CD27high T cells. The investigation overall reported the following: Because profiling used bulk unsorted PBMCs, naive and antigen-experienced compartments could not be compared conclusively. Estimates of total diversity from one million sequenced T cells were regarded as lower bounds and underestimates. Observed TCR beta diversity per million T cells fell roughly linearly with age, and a significant reduction was already apparent by age roughly 41. Compared with the aged group, more naive CD4+ T cells, fewer expanded clones and increased TCR diversity were shown by the long-lived group, suggesting age selection. There was a strong correlation between observed TCR beta diversity and the percentage of naive T cells measured by flow cytometry. Donor CMV infection status was unknown, potentially confounding age-related changes in expanded clonotypes.

The library was produced with 5' RACE. Sequencing took place on an Illumina HiSeq 2500. The second PCR ran for roughly 7 to 11 cycles and used a J-beta primer mix along with a sample-barcoded 5' primer. A unique molecular identifier was introduced onto each TCR beta cDNA molecule by a template-switch 5' adaptor carrying 12 random nucleotides. At least 2.5 million CDR3-containing paired-end reads were obtained from each sample. First-strand cDNA synthesis was performed from all RNA using the Mint cDNA synthesis kit, with priming by a TRBC-specific oligonucleotide. Following uracil-DNA glycosylase treatment, all cDNA underwent a first 18-cycle PCR with the universal primers M1SS and BC2_uni_R. In the source study's methods: For normalization, 1 million high-quality reads were randomly selected from each sample, with every read carrying a distinct molecular identifier. Instead of being binned into consensus sequences, reads with shared molecular identifiers were discarded. MiTCR, set to a Q25 quality threshold and the strictest error-elimination algorithm, was used for CDR3 identification, clonotype clustering and error correction. A nonparametric unseen species model using Euler transformation provided a lower-bound estimate of total TCR beta diversity. Through fastp at Q25 and MiXCR, TCRdb rebuilt clones from the public reads, retaining in-frame beta chains. For every CDR3 protein sequence, its rows merge into one entry that carries the most common genes and DNA. TCRdb, not the authors, supplied the V and J calls. This sample has fewer than 1,200,000 distinct CDR3 sequences in its table, and almost 25% of those were observed once. The top ten constitute approximately 0.71% of the sample.

These same data were also listed under a study on T cells of mothers and their children. As that second study puts it: Nine systemically healthy Caucasian individuals, comprising three mothers and their six children, were included as donors. cDNA synthesis consumed the entire amount of extracted RNA, loaded at approximately 1.6 ug RNA in each 15 ul reaction. In the second PCR, sample barcodes and 2-4 random nucleotides were introduced via the M1S primer. Over 10 million TCR beta CDR3 reads came from each mother, compared with approximately 2.8 million reads from each child. TCR recombination output is similarly shaped by thymic selection in related and unrelated pairs, with a minor effect exerted by inherited differences. Normalized repertoire overlap in related mother-child pairs was always slightly higher than in unrelated mother-child pairs, but the difference was never significant. No persistent microchimeric T cell clones were found, with a detection sensitivity of around 100 clones per million clonotypes. In the study, deep NGS was used to compare the TCR beta repertoires of mothers and children, and features distinguishing related mother-child pairs from unrelated individuals were sought. The mean age was around 40 +/- 4 years for the mothers and approximately 11 +/- 4 years for the children. After adapters were ligated using NEBNext reagents, the libraries underwent 100+100 nt paired-end sequencing on an Illumina HiSeq 2000. Mother and child libraries were prepared a month apart and sequenced in separate runs to prevent cross-contamination. For each donor, somewhere between about 450,000 and 2,200,000 distinct TCR beta clonotypes were identified. Naive TCR beta clonotypes were estimated from low-frequency clonotypes matched to each donor's FACS-determined naive share, without sorting.

The receptor was derived from a girl aged 2 to 10 in good health. The specimen was blood.

CDR3 loop: CASSPNVQKGGLNTEAFF. The nucleotides read TGTGCCAGCTCACCTAACGTACAGAAAGGGGGCCTGAACACTGAAGCTTTCTTT. The chain joins TRBV18 to TRBJ1-1; 7 nucleotides in the junction match TRBD1. V ends up 3 bases short and J 0 bases short, with an unmatched junction base count of 13. The germline V gene encodes CDR1 KGHSH and CDR2 LQKENI. The CDR3 sequence holds 18 residues, the cysteine and phenylalanine included. The sequence is cut down to CDR3 DNA, 54 bases in frame from base 1.